This TCR beta chain was recovered during a study of blood T cells in healthy people across ages. A sample-barcoded 5' primer and a J-beta primer mix were used in a second PCR of about 7 to 11 cycles. TCRdb fed the 5' RACE reads into MiXCR, producing one record per CDR3 protein. This sample has 1.5 million to 2 million distinct CDR3 sequences, with around half found just once. This clonotype was found a few times. Its specificity is not known. One end of the junction varies from germline; a read error may be responsible. General study findings and limits: No one knew whether donors had CMV, which possibly confounded expanded clonotype changes.

The V gene's germline CDR1 is ENHRY and CDR2 SYGVKD. The CDR3 totals 13 residues. Caucasian individuals from Russia who were healthy and aged 6 to 90 acted as donors. Every donor contributed ten milliliters of peripheral blood by blood draw. The specimen was blood. The origin of this receptor is a middle-aged woman in good health. The chain uses TRBV10-3 and TRBJ2-1, with TRBD1 matching over 9 bases. CDR3 DNA sequence: TGCGCCTCACTCGGGACAGGGTACAATGAGCAGTTCTTC. Protein product: CASLGTGYNEQFF.